This record concerns one T cell receptor (beta chain) sequence. Its target is not known. The data were obtained in a study of ipilimumab plus nivolumab after autologous stem cell transplantation. Study conclusions and caveats: TCR repertoire, Treg phenotype and gut microbiota reportedly support more study of this approach.

CDR1 is MDHEN and CDR2 is SYDVKM in the germline V gene. V shed 5 bases, J shed 0 bases, and the junction held 8 bases outside the gene matches. CDR3 length: 18 amino acids. This table comes from immunoSEQ multiplex PCR, and its TCRdb copy is limited to in-frame clones, with some not included. Seen here are 10,000 to 15,000 clones, less than 80% observed once, and the top ten hold approximately 17%. Dosing: nivolumab 3 mg/kg IV, weeks 1, 4, 7, 10, then every two weeks to week 26. The origin of this receptor is a male donor with diffuse large B-cell lymphoma. The starting material was PBMCs, obtained in a trial of ipilimumab plus nivolumab as post-transplant consolidation. This chain uses TRBV28 with TRBJ2-6; the match to TRBD1 covers 9 bases. CDR3 amino acids: CASSPPGTGTSGANVLTF. The CDR3, as DNA: TGTGCCAGCAGTCCCCCCGGGACAGGGACCTCTGGGGCCAACGTCCTGACTTTC.